This TCR beta chain was captured by sequencing in a study of post-analysis software for immune sequencing data. A word on this clonotype: The antigen is not known.

Unique molecular identifiers were built into the TCR beta cDNA libraries. TCRdb redid the calling of the PCR reads with MiXCR, one entry per CDR3 protein. The table records about 540,000 distinct CDR3 sequences, around a third of them present only once. Notes on the study in general: The five TRBV segments detected at higher frequency in patients than in controls included TRBV5-6, TRBV5-1 and TRBV20-1.

The germline V gene encodes CDR1 SGHDT and CDR2 YYEEEE. The CDR3 is made up of 13 amino acids. V was cut by 2 bases and J by 5 bases, with 10 bases left in between. The chain has TRBV5-6 and TRBJ1-2, with unresolved D. This TCR derives from a girl aged 2-17 years with multiple sclerosis. Sequences were obtained from blood. This CDR3 reads CASSFGFEYGYTF. CDR3 sequence (DNA): TGTGCCAGCAGCTTTGGGTTCGAGTATGGCTACACCTTC.